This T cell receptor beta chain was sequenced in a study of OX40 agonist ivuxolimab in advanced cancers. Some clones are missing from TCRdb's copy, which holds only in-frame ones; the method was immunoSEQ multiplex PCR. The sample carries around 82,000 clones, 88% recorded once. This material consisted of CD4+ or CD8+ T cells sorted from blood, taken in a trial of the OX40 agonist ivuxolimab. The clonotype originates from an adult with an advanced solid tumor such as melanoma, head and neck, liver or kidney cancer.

The CDR3 is CASSLGQGAEKLFF. For the CDR3, the DNA is TGCGCCAGCAGCCTCGGACAGGGGGCTGAAAAACTGTTTTTT. The rearrangement uses TRBV4-3 and TRBJ1-4; 11 bases line up with TRBD1. CDR1 and CDR2 from the germline V gene are LGHNA and YSLEER. This CDR3 has 14 residues. The V segment lost 4 bases and the J segment 7 bases; nucleotides outside the gene matches: 2.